The 28 T cell receptor beta chains below were found in one sample sequenced in a study of CD8 T cells in ankylosing spondylitis. TCRdb re-called the 5' RACE reads with MiXCR, one entry per CDR3 protein. This table has 250,000 to 300,000 distinct CDR3 sequences, roughly 20% appearing once. Sequencing input: blood, either unsorted or a sorted T cell fraction (not recorded which). The origin of the receptors is a male donor with ankylosing spondylitis or in good health (not recorded which).

This clonotype has a handful of counts. V and J are TRBV27 and TRBJ2-2; no clear D gene. V lost 6 bases and J 7 bases, leaving 6 bases between the germline ends. Germline V CDR1 and CDR2: MNHEY, SMNVEV (reference sequence). This CDR3 is 11 amino acids long. The CDR3 coding sequence is TGTGCCAGCAGACTCTACGGGGAGCTGTTTTTT. Translating it yields CASRLYGELFF.

There are a few counts of this clonotype. The chain is built from TRBV30 and TRBJ2-3, with 8 bases that match TRBD1. J lost 4 bases, V lost 5 bases, and 17 bases had no gene match. In germline, CDR1 is GTSNPN, CDR2 SVGIG (reference sequence). This CDR3 is 17 amino acids long. The chain's CDR3 is CAWSRPTGGYFPDTQYF. Written as DNA, the CDR3 is TGTGCCTGGTCTCGCCCAACAGGGGGGTATTTTCCAGATACGCAGTATTTT.

In its sample, this clonotype was seen a few times. V usage is TRBV5-1 and J usage is TRBJ2-1; no clear D. This CDR3 spans 13 amino acids. Trimming took 1 base from V and 4 from J, leaving 6 bases between them. Germline CDR1 reads SGHRS; CDR2 reads YFSETQ. CDR3 sequence: CASSLLEYNEQFF. Here the CDR3 DNA reads TGCGCCAGCAGCTTGCTAGAGTACAATGAGCAGTTCTTC.

There are many counts of this clonotype. The rearrangement uses TRBV12-3 or TRBV12-4 and TRBJ2-1; D gene ambiguous. Between the trimmed V and J ends, which lost 0 bases and 7 bases, there was a span of 10 bases. The CDR3 runs 14 residues. CDR3 nucleotides: TGTGCCAGCAGTTTAGCTCACGTACTGAATGAGCAGTTCTTC. Translating gives CASSLAHVLNEQFF.

The sample holds a few counts of this clonotype. This chain connects TRBV12-3 or TRBV12-4 to TRBJ2-1; D gene ambiguous. This CDR3 contains 14 residues. The V and J ends lost 5 bases and 8 bases respectively, with 16 bases between them. The chain's CDR3 is CASSPRTRGDEQFF. DNA for the CDR3: TGTGCCAGCAGTCCCCGGACCCGAGGCGATGAGCAGTTCTTC.

The chain links TRBV11-2 to TRBJ1-4; no clear D gene. Germline loops: CDR1 SGHAT, CDR2 FQNNGV. The CDR3 is 15 amino acids. The germline V and J ends were trimmed by 0 bases and 4 bases, with 9 bases remaining between them. As DNA, the CDR3 is TGTGCCAGCAGCTTAGAAGACCGGGGTAATGAAAAACTGTTTTTT. This codes for CASSLEDRGNEKLFF. Complete variable domain (other parts from reference TRBV11-2 and TRBJ1-4): EAGVAQSPRYKIIEKRQSVAFWCNPISGHATLYWYQQILGQGPKLLIQFQNNGVVDDSQLPKDRFSAERLKGVDSTLKIQPAKLEDSAVYLCASSLEDRGNEKLFFGSGTQLSVL.

This clonotype was detected many times. V usage is TRBV7-8 and J usage is TRBJ2-5; D is possibly TRBD2 (6 bases). CDR3 length equals 16 residues. Germline-derived CDR1 and CDR2 are SGHVS and FQNEAQ. Trimming took off 2 bases at V and 2 bases at J, with 15 bases between the two ends. The CDR3 DNA sequence: TGTGCCAGCAGCTTACGTGTGACTAGTCTTCAAGAGACCCAGTACTTC. Translating it yields CASSLRVTSLQETQYF. Supplemented by reference TRBV7-8 and TRBJ2-5, the full variable domain reads GAGVSQSPRYKVAKRGQDVALRCDPISGHVSLFWYQQALGQGPEFLTYFQNEAQLDKSGLPSDRFFAERPEGSVSTLKIQRTQQEDSAVYLCASSLRVTSLQETQYFGPGTRLLVL.

This chain joins TRBV5-1 and TRBJ2-2; 8 nucleotides match TRBD2. The trim removed 4 bases at V and 6 bases at J, leaving 8 bases unmatched. Germline loops: CDR1 SGHRS, CDR2 YFSETQ. The CDR3 totals 15 residues. The DNA for the CDR3 is TGCGCCAGCAGCGCGGGAGGTTCGGAGCCCGGGGAGCTGTTTTTT. Translated, it gives CASSAGGSEPGELFF.

This clonotype has a handful of counts. The rearrangement joins TRBV27 to TRBJ1-2; D might be TRBD1 (6 bases). Germline V lookup: CDR1 MNHEY, CDR2 SMNVEV (reference sequence). The CDR3 covers 14 residues. V was pared by 3 bases and J by 2 bases, with 10 bases between. The CDR3 loop reads CASSLKGHNYGYTF. For the CDR3, the DNA is TGTGCCAGCAGTTTGAAGGGACACAACTATGGCTACACCTTC.

J is TRBJ2-2 and V is TRBV6-1; perhaps TRBD1 as D (5 bases). V lost 8 bases to trimming and J lost 1 base, with 11 bases between them. Germline CDR1 and CDR2: MNHNS and SASEGT. The CDR3 consists of 14 residues. The CDR3 bases are TGTGCCAGCCATATGACAGTGAACACCGGGGAGCTGTTTTTT. It encodes CASHMTVNTGELFF.

Only one count was recorded for this clonotype. The chain is built from TRBV7-2 and TRBJ1-5; D is uncertain. CDR1 and CDR2 from the germline V gene are SGHTA and FQGNSA. The CDR3 length is 14 residues. V was cut by 2 bases and J by 4 bases, with 9 bases left in between. CDR3 nucleotides: TGTGCCAGCAGCTTAAAAACTGAAAATCAGCCCCAGCATTTT. This translates into CASSLKTENQPQHF.

In DNA form, the CDR3 reads TGTGCCAGCAGCACGGGACAGGGGTGGACAGATACGCAGTATTTT. Its protein is CASSTGQGWTDTQYF. The gene calls are TRBV7-3 and TRBJ2-3; 10 bases are a match to TRBD1. Trimming cost V 5 bases and J 3 bases; bases outside gene matches: 5. Germline V gene data show CDR1 as SGHTA and CDR2 as FQGTGA. The CDR3 spans 15 residues. Looking up the rest from reference TRBV7-3 and TRBJ2-3 gives the full variable domain: GAGVSQTPSNKVTEKGKYVELRCDPISGHTALYWYRQSLGQGPEFLIYFQGTGAADDSGLPNDRFFAVRPEGSVSTLKIQRTERGDSAVYLCASSTGQGWTDTQYFGPGTRLTVL.

This clonotype has a handful of counts. The rearrangement uses TRBV6-2 or TRBV6-3 and TRBJ1-6, with TRBD1 matching over 8 bases. Germline CDR1 is MNHEY and CDR2 is SVGEGT. The CDR3 runs to 21 residues. With 3 bases clipped from V and 0 bases from J, the junction kept 16 bases outside the gene matches. The DNA of the CDR3 is TGTGCCAGCAGTTATGGGGGGGGACAGGATCCCTCGGGCTCCTATAATTCACCCCTCCACTTT. This gives the protein CASSYGGGQDPSGSYNSPLHF.

V usage is TRBV3-1 and J usage is TRBJ2-1, with 10 bases aligning to TRBD2. Trimming removed 0 bases from V and 6 bases from J; junction bases left unmatched: 8. The CDR3 sequence is 17 residues long. CDR1 and CDR2 (germline): LGHDT, YNNKEL (reference sequence). The CDR3 is CASSQDPASGGRNEQFF. The CDR3 DNA reads TGTGCCAGCAGCCAAGATCCGGCTAGCGGGGGTCGCAATGAGCAGTTCTTC.

This chain uses TRBV18 with TRBJ2-7; TRBD2 matches 8 bases. The J segment lost 5 bases and the V segment lost 3 bases, leaving 6 bases of the junction unmatched. The CDR3 covers 14 residues. Germline values: CDR1 KGHSH, CDR2 LQKENI. The DNA of the CDR3 is TGTGCCAGCTCACCGGGACTAGGTGGAAACGAGCAGTACGTC. Its translation: CASSPGLGGNEQYV.

The chain employs TRBV12-3 or TRBV12-4 and TRBJ2-2, with 8 bases that match TRBD1. The CDR3 sequence is 15 residues long. J gave up 3 bases and V 6 bases, and 6 bases lay outside the gene matches. CDR3 nucleotide sequence: TGTGCCAGCAGGCGAGCGGACAGGGACACCGGGGAGCTGTTTTTT. Translated: CASRRADRDTGELFF.

As DNA, the CDR3 is TGCGCCAGCAGCTCCCAGACTAGCGGTATCTCCTACAATGAGCAGTTCTTC. Translation gives CASSSQTSGISYNEQFF. This chain joins TRBV5-1 and TRBJ2-1; 9 positions agree with TRBD2. Germline assignment: CDR1 SGHRS and CDR2 YFSETQ. The CDR3 consists of 17 residues. V dropped 3 bases and J dropped 0; count of bases not matched to a gene: 7.

The sample holds a few counts of this clonotype. The chain combines TRBV5-6 with TRBJ2-5; perhaps TRBD1 as D (7 bases). CDR3 length: 15 amino acids. Trimming shortened V by 4 bases and J by 1 base, and 14 bases separated the two germline ends. CDR1 and CDR2 from the germline V gene are SGHDT and YYEEEE. In nucleotides, the CDR3 is TGTGCCAGCAGCATGTCAGGGGGGATCCAAGAGACCCAGTACTTC. Its protein is CASSMSGGIQETQYF. The variable domain in full, with the rest retrieved from reference TRBV5-6 and TRBJ2-5, is DAGVTQSPTHLIKTRGQQVTLRCSPKSGHDTVSWYQQALGQGPQFIFQYYEEEERQRGNFPDRFSGHQFPNYSSELNVNALLLGDSALYLCASSMSGGIQETQYFGPGTRLLVL.

This clonotype was found a few times. The J gene is TRBJ2-3, the V gene TRBV5-1; 9 positions agree with TRBD2. CDR1 SGHRS and CDR2 YFSETQ come from the germline V gene. The CDR3 sequence is 16 residues long. V shed 0 bases, J shed 2 bases, and the junction held 4 bases outside the gene matches. CDR3 amino acids: CASSLDSGGTTDTQYF. The CDR3 coding sequence is TGCGCCAGCAGCTTGGATAGCGGGGGAACCACAGATACGCAGTATTTT.

This chain uses TRBV10-2 with TRBJ2-1; TRBD2 is a possible D gene (6 bases). Germline CDR1 reads WSHSY; CDR2 reads SAAADI. CDR3 length: 14 residues. Trimming removed 8 bases at V and 0 bases at J, with 11 bases between. The CDR3: CASLLASSYNEQFF. CDR3 in DNA: TGCGCCAGCCTCCTAGCGAGCTCCTACAATGAGCAGTTCTTC.

V is TRBV10-3 and J is TRBJ2-7; D is perhaps TRBD2 (5 bases). CDR1 and CDR2 (germline): ENHRY, SYGVKD. The CDR3 length is 13 residues. V gave up 3 bases and J gave up 3 bases, with 9 bases separating them. The CDR3 DNA follows: TGTGCCATCAGTGAAGGAGCGGTCTACGAGCAGTACGTC. Amino acid sequence: CAISEGAVYEQYV.

This clonotype was picked up many times. The chain carries TRBV9 and TRBJ1-6, with D possibly TRBD1 on 5 matching bases. The CDR3 is 15 residues long. V was pared by 0 bases and J by 5 bases, with 9 bases between. Germline CDR1 and CDR2: SGDLS and YYNGEE. DNA for the CDR3: TGTGCCAGCAGCGTAGCTGGGGCCCATAATTCACCCCTCCACTTT. Residues: CASSVAGAHNSPLHF. The full variable domain, in which reference TRBV9 and TRBJ1-6 provide the parts outside the CDR3, is DSGVTQTPKHLITATGQRVTLRCSPRSGDLSVYWYQQSLDQGLQFLIQYYNGEERAKGNILERFSAQQFPDLHSELNLSSLELGDSALYFCASSVAGAHNSPLHFGNGTRLTVT.

V is TRBV5-1 and J is TRBJ1-1; TRBD1 might be the D (5 bases). V was shortened by 4 bases and J by 3 bases, with 19 bases between the two germline ends. The CDR3 covers 16 residues. Germline loops: CDR1 SGHRS, CDR2 YFSETQ. CDR3 DNA: TGCGCCAGCAGCACCGGGACGGGTGTTTTCGACACTGAAGCTTTCTTT. It codes for CASSTGTGVFDTEAFF.

The chain joins TRBV24-1 to TRBJ2-7; 8 bases fit TRBD1. The V gene end was trimmed by 6 bases and the J gene end by 9 bases; junction bases not matched to a gene: 15. The CDR3 covers 15 residues. Germline CDR1 KGHDR, CDR2 SFDVKD. The CDR3 region has the DNA TGTGCCACCAGTCGATCCGGGACAGGTAAAGGTGGGCAGTACGTC. Translating it yields CATSRSGTGKGGQYV.

The table lists this clonotype with many counts. The rearrangement links TRBV7-2 to TRBJ1-1; D unresolved. The CDR3 is 12 residues long. V was trimmed by 1 base and J by 0 bases, leaving 0 bases between them. Germline CDR1 is SGHTA and CDR2 is FQGNSA. CDR3 sequence (DNA): TGTGCCAGCAGCTTAGTGAACACTGAAGCTTTCTTT. Encoded protein: CASSLVNTEAFF.

Many counts were recorded for this clonotype. This sequence joins TRBV29-1 and TRBJ2-5, with TRBD1 matching 9 bases. This CDR3 is 15 amino acids long. In germline, CDR1 is SQVTM, CDR2 ANQGSEA. After removal of 7 bases from V and 5 bases from J, the junction contained 14 bases not matched to a gene. DNA of the CDR3: TGCAGCGCTTTTTACCGGGACAGGGAGGGGGAGACCCAGTACTTC. Its protein is CSAFYRDREGETQYF.

The sample holds many counts of this clonotype. V gene TRBV20-1 combines with J gene TRBJ2-1, with D perhaps given as TRBD1 or TRBD2 (5 bases each). CDR1 and CDR2 from the germline V gene are DFQATT and SNEGSKA (reference sequence). The V end was cut by 3 bases, the J end by 10 bases, with 16 bases between. This CDR3 has 13 amino acids. The CDR3 bases are TGCAGTGCTAGTAGGGACCCCTCGAGGGAGCAGTTCTTC. Its protein is CSASRDPSREQFF.

The rearrangement joins TRBV12-3 or TRBV12-4 to TRBJ2-1; the match to TRBD2 covers 9 bases. Germline trimming cut 7 bases from V and 9 bases from J; bases unmatched to any gene: 10. The CDR3 is 14 residues long. CDR3 region: CASILAGVGSEQFF. For the CDR3, the DNA is TGTGCCAGCATCTTAGCGGGAGTGGGTAGTGAGCAGTTCTTC.